This record looks at one T cell receptor beta chain sequence and its context. This sample is drawn from a study of graft-versus-host responses after intestinal transplantation. Trimming left V 7 bases short and J 5 bases short, with 15 bases between. Germline V gives CDR1 MDHEN, CDR2 SYDVKM. The CDR3 length is 14 residues. Sequencing used immunoSEQ multiplex PCR; TCRdb keeps in-frame clones, though not all of them. The table records around 45,000 clones, roughly 94% of them present only once. This TCR came from a human patient who received an intestinal transplant, so some T cells may come from the graft donor. The chain employs TRBV28 and TRBJ2-1; a possible D gene is TRBD2 (6 bases). Sample: PBMCs, taken roughly 51 weeks after intestinal transplant. Here the CDR3 DNA reads TGTGCCAGCACCGGAGGGGAAAATCACAATGAGCAGTTCTTC. Residues: CASTGGENHNEQFF.